Sequencing of this T cell receptor (beta chain) was carried out in a study of cytomegalovirus exposure and HLA in healthy donors. Points on this clone: No antigen is known for it.

Findings and caveats of the study: The classifier reportedly diagnosed cytomegalovirus status with high sensitivity and specificity. Investigators reported about 160 TCR beta chains as tied to cytomegalovirus. Through in vitro validation, a few CMV-associated chains were shown to be specific for CMV antigens.

CDR3 length: 14 residues. With V trimmed by 7 bases and J by 5 bases, 9 bases remained unmatched. Generated by immunoSEQ multiplex PCR, the TCRdb table keeps only in-frame clones and is missing some. The top ten hold roughly 0.88% of the sample, which has some 310,000 clones, over 75% seen once. Material for sequencing was PBMCs. The chain uses TRBV23-1 and TRBJ2-7; TRBD1 matches 9 bases. TRBV23-1 is annotated as an ORF whose role is uncertain. The receptor was isolated from a man aged 25 to 45 in good health and CMV-seronegative. CDR3 region: CASIPGQGVHEQYF. Here the CDR3 DNA reads TGCGCCAGCATCCCGGGACAGGGCGTACACGAGCAGTACTTC.